Sequencing of this TCR beta chain was carried out in a study of blood T cell repertoires in COVID-19 (dated by TCRdb to 2020 to 2022). Turning to the overall study: The collaborator samples originated in the United States, Italy and Spain and spanned the acute and convalescent phases of COVID-19. A freely available public database, intended as a resource for researchers studying the immune response to SARS-CoV-2, is where the repertoires were released. Where available, HLA class I and class II types were taken from metadata supplied by the sample provider and were not determined by assay-based typing. The material from the prospective study consisted of cDNA or gDNA derived from T cells, B-cell-depleted T cells, or PBMCs. The sample metadata nearly always contained a de-identified subject ID, COVID-19 status, age in years and sex. Deeply sampled blood TCRbeta repertoires from subjects exposed to, actively infected with, or recovered from COVID-19 were included in the dataset. The samples were drawn from the first 160 participants of the ongoing ImmuneRACE study and from under 1,500 subjects provided by 6 global collaborators. Paper-wide results and their limitations: Clinical and demographic metadata were provided uncurated, with the amount varying by source and participant.

A note on this clone: No cognate antigen has been identified for it. Base qualities are not provided; no much larger clone lies one nucleotide away.

In the prospective study, participants were about 18 to 100 years old, resided in about two dozen geographic areas of the United States, and were enrolled through a virtual design. In the prospective study, cohorts were assigned on the basis of participant-reported clinical history obtained from a screening survey and a study questionnaire. Recovered participants in ImmuneRACE Cohort 3 were defined by two consecutive negative NP/OP PCR tests, clearance by a healthcare professional, or resolution of symptoms. Mobile phlebotomists in the prospective study collected whole blood, serum and a nasopharyngeal or oropharyngeal swab from every participant. Additional blood draws and questionnaires over an approximately two-month period could optionally be provided by prospective study participants. Prospective study blood samples were shipped either frozen or at room temperature before DNA extraction. CDR1 and CDR2, looked up from the germline V gene, are LGHNA and YNFKEQ. V is pared back by 0 bases and J by 0 bases, with 21 bases lying between the germline termini. Taken from cysteine to phenylalanine, the CDR3 has 19 residues. CDR3 DNA is the only sequence kept; it has 57 bases, read in frame from the first base.

TCRbeta CDR3 regions were amplified from genomic DNA by means of the immunoSEQ Assay, a bias-controlled multiplex PCR. Concerning the study's data processing: The number of nucleated cells in each sample was estimated by amplification of reference gene primers within the assay. To quantify the absolute abundance of each unique TCRbeta CDR3 rearrangement, sequence reads were collapsed and filtered. For each sample, productive Simpson clonality was calculated as the square root of Simpson's diversity index across productive rearrangements. Held by TCRdb, this immuneACCESS table contains in-frame sequences only and omits some clones. Under half of the omission traces to an unresolved V gene where checked; the cause of the rest is unknown. Clone size and V and J calls were adopted from that table, with D and trimming inferred from the DNA. This sample gives fewer than 300,000 clones in total; 85% of them show up just once. The ten largest account for under 3% of the sample.

Recombination connected TRBV4-2 to TRBJ2-7; a tentative D match to TRBD1 spans 6 bases. The clonotype was recovered from a woman between 50 and 59 years old who had recovered from COVID-19. Specimen: PBMCs or T cells enriched from blood (not recorded which). The CDR3 protein is CASSQDPSQTGTVSYEQYF. The nucleotide sequence is TGTGCCAGCAGCCAAGATCCGTCACAGACAGGCACCGTCTCCTACGAGCAGTACTTC.